Shown below are 9 T cell receptor beta chains from a single sample sequenced in a study of human T cells and chemical hapten exposure. Using its own MiXCR run on the RACE reads, TCRdb lists one record per CDR3 protein. This sample yields about 120,000 distinct CDR3 sequences, of which around 15% are seen a single time; around 0.99% belongs to the top ten. Time point of the sample: patch test 1, 2 weeks after DPC sensitization. Treatment here: therapeutic diphenylcyclopropenone sensitization with weekly scalp DPC. This specimen consisted of whole blood, obtained in connection with sensitization to the hapten diphenylcyclopropenone (DPC). The receptors here all came from a man younger than 35 with alopecia areata. Some clones in this sample may be carry-over from other donors' samples.

The chain recombines TRBV4-1 with TRBJ2-7; possible D gene TRBD1, 5 bases. There are 13 residues in the CDR3. In germline, CDR1 is MGHRA, CDR2 YSYEKL. The germline V and J ends were trimmed by 4 bases and 7 bases, with 14 bases remaining between them. The CDR3 DNA is TGCGCCAGCAGCCCCCAGGGCCGAAGAGAGCAGTACTTC. Its translation: CASSPQGRREQYF.

This clonotype was seen ten or more times. CDR3: CASSEETQYF. The CDR3 DNA reads TGTGCCAGCAGTGAAGAGACCCAGTACTTC. The V gene is TRBV25-1, the J gene TRBJ2-5; unclear D gene. Per germline, CDR1 MGHDK and CDR2 SYGVNS. The length of the CDR3 is 10 residues. Trimming took 2 bases from V and 5 from J, leaving 0 bases between them.

This chain uses TRBV20-1 with TRBJ1-4; 9 nucleotides align to TRBD1. The ends lost 0 bases at V and 8 bases at J; junction bases unmatched: 7. The germline CDR1 and CDR2 sequences are DFQATT and SNEGSKA (reference sequence). The CDR3 sequence is 15 residues long. The DNA for the CDR3 is TGCAGTGCTAGAGAGAACAGGGGGCGCGAGGAAAAACTGTTTTTT. Its translation is CSARENRGREEKLFF.

There are many counts of this clonotype. The rearrangement joins TRBV5-5 to TRBJ1-1; unclear D gene. Germline values: CDR1 SGHKS, CDR2 YYEKEE (reference sequence). Trimming pared 2 bases from V and 4 bases from J, leaving 9 bases between. CDR3 length: 13 amino acids. CDR3 nucleotides: TGTGCCAGCAGCTTCGGTTGGGGCACTGAAGCTTTCTTT. This translates into CASSFGWGTEAFF.

The chain links TRBV6-1 to TRBJ1-1, with 7 bases that match TRBD1. The trim removed 9 bases at V and 3 bases at J, leaving 13 bases unmatched. The CDR3 runs to 15 residues. CDR1 is MNHNS and CDR2 is SASEGT in the germline V gene. This chain's CDR3 is CASAILTTGDTEAFF. In DNA, the CDR3 is TGTGCCAGTGCGATCTTGACAACAGGGGACACTGAAGCTTTCTTT.

This clonotype was picked up many times. V and J are TRBV9 and TRBJ1-2; 8 positions agree with TRBD1. Germline V gene sequence: CDR1 SGDLS, CDR2 YYNGEE. The V and J ends lost 2 bases and 4 bases, in that order; junction bases with no gene match: 7. The CDR3 has 15 amino acids. CDR3 sequence: CASSVGDRILYGYTF. The DNA for the CDR3 is TGTGCCAGCAGCGTGGGGGACAGGATACTCTATGGCTACACCTTC.

The CDR3 spells CASSIADTYEQYF. CDR3 DNA: TGTGCCAGTAGTATAGCAGATACCTACGAGCAGTACTTC. This chain uses TRBV19 with TRBJ2-7; D not certain. Germline assignment: CDR1 LNHDA and CDR2 SQIVND (reference sequence). There are 13 residues in the CDR3. The V and J ends lost 1 base and 2 bases respectively, with 6 bases between them.

The chain links TRBV20-1 to TRBJ2-7; no definite D call. The V gene's germline CDR1 is DFQATT and CDR2 SNEGSKA (reference sequence). Trimming shortened V by 0 bases and J by 4 bases, and 4 bases separated the two germline ends. CDR3 size: 11 residues. In DNA, the CDR3 is TGCAGTGCTAGAGACGGATACGAGCAGTACTTC. Translating gives CSARDGYEQYF.

This clonotype appeared a few times. The chain links TRBV2 to TRBJ2-5; 9 nucleotides agree with TRBD1. V gave up 8 bases and J gave up 4 bases; unmatched junction bases: 5. CDR3 length: 13 amino acids. The germline V gene encodes CDR1 SNHLY and CDR2 FYNNEI. CDR3 protein: CASENRGRETQYF. In DNA form, the CDR3 reads TGTGCCAGCGAAAACAGGGGGCGAGAGACCCAGTACTTC.